This TCR beta chain was sequenced during a study of CD4 T cells in relation to SARS-CoV-2 and coronaviruses. Study at large: PBMCs were cultured with antigen for roughly 10 days before TCR beta sequencing. Shared crossreactive spike epitopes were mapped to their HLA restriction. Study-level findings and limits: No crossreactivity against non-spike viral proteins was tested here.

Sequenced by immunoSEQ multiplex PCR; TCRdb stores in-frame clones only, minus some. The data show 20,000 to 25,000 clones, about 82% seen once. Unexposed donor CD4+ T cells date from about 2011-2018, before the COVID-19 pandemic. Isolation of CD4+ T cells took place after less than twelve days in culture. Germline lookup yields CDR1 LNHDA and CDR2 SQIVND (reference sequence). The CDR3 loop spans 15 amino acids. J gave up 7 bases and V 4 bases, and 6 bases lay outside the gene matches. This clone was detected only a few times. Its cognate antigen is unknown. This chain connects TRBV19 to TRBJ2-1; 11 nucleotides line up with TRBD1. Sequenced material: CD4+ T cells from PBMCs, cultured in vitro. The source of this sequence is a human donor in good health. The CDR3 is CASSTDRGLLNEQFF. The DNA for the CDR3 is TGTGCCAGTAGTACGGACAGGGGGCTTCTTAATGAGCAGTTCTTC.